This T cell receptor beta chain stems from a study of human T cells and chemical hapten exposure. Study overall: Patients, chiefly female, had alopecia areata, totalis or universalis. Study-wide points: Donors in the study had alopecia, meaning their immune response may differ from healthy people's.

Described time point: patch test 1, 2 weeks after DPC sensitization. Treatment noted: therapeutic diphenylcyclopropenone sensitization with weekly scalp DPC. Blood draws came before every patch-test application. Suited to DPC and affected by alopecia, the donors ranged from 18 to 70 years old. Using its own MiXCR run on the RACE reads, TCRdb lists one record per CDR3 protein. Here the sample spans 90,000 to 120,000 distinct CDR3 sequences, approximately 9.9% being singletons. The CDR3 runs to 14 residues. The V end was cut by 3 bases, the J end by 1 base, with 11 bases between. Germline V gives CDR1 DFQATT, CDR2 SNEGSKA (reference sequence). As for this clonotype: The antigen is not known.

The clonotype comes from a woman aged 40 to 55 with alopecia areata. Some clones in this sample may be carry-over from other donors' samples. The chain carries TRBV20-1 and TRBJ2-3, with D hard to call. The material sequenced was whole blood, taken in connection with sensitization to the hapten diphenylcyclopropenone (DPC). CDR3 coding DNA: TGCAGTGCTAGGGATACCCAGGGCACAGATACGCAGTATTTT. Translating it yields CSARDTQGTDTQYF.